This T cell receptor (beta chain) was documented in a study of identical twins. As for this clonotype: Its antigen is unknown.

The authors used template switching to add a universal primer site and gave cDNA unique molecular identifiers. TCRdb passed the 5' RACE reads through MiXCR, listing each CDR3 protein once. The sample yields roughly 250,000 distinct CDR3 sequences, around 15% seen once. CDR1 LGHNA and CDR2 YSLEER come from the germline V gene. The V segment lost 6 bases and the J segment 5 bases; nucleotides outside the gene matches: 7. CDR3 length: 13 residues. Study outcomes and limitations: High-abundance cord blood beta clonotypes had fewer insertions; memory repertoires showed none.

This rearrangement joins TRBV4-3 to TRBJ2-7; 7 bases fit TRBD1. Sequenced input: memory (CD45RO+) T cells sorted from blood. This TCR was sampled from a woman under 30 in good health. The CDR3 loop is CASSWLQGDEQYF. In DNA form, the CDR3 reads TGCGCCAGCAGTTGGTTGCAGGGGGACGAGCAGTACTTC.